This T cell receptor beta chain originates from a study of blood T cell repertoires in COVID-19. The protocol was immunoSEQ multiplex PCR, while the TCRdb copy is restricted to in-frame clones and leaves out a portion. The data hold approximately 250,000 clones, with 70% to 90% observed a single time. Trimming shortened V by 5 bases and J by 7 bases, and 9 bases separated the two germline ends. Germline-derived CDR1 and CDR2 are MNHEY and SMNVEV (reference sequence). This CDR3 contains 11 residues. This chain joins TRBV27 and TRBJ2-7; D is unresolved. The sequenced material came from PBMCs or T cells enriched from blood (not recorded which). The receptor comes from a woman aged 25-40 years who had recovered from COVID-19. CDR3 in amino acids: CASSSTGEQYF. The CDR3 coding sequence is TGTGCCAGCAGTAGTACCGGGGAGCAGTACTTC.